The TCR beta chain under discussion was sequenced for a study of blood T cell repertoires in COVID-19 (dated by TCRdb to 2018 to 2020). Context from the whole study: The collaborator samples originated in the United States, Italy and Spain and spanned the acute and convalescent phases of COVID-19. The samples were drawn from the first 160 participants of the ongoing ImmuneRACE study and from 950 to 1,500 subjects provided by 6 global collaborators. The repertoires were released in a freely available public database meant as a resource for research on the immune response to SARS-CoV-2. Nearly every sample came with metadata listing a de-identified subject ID, COVID-19 status, age in years and sex. The material from the prospective study consisted of cDNA or gDNA derived from T cells, B-cell-depleted T cells, or PBMCs. Subjects who had been exposed to COVID-19, were actively infected with it, or had recovered from it provided the deeply sampled blood TCRbeta repertoires that made up the dataset. Where HLA class I and class II types were available, the types were taken from metadata supplied by the sample provider, not from assay-based typing. What the study reported, not specific to this receptor: Clinical and demographic metadata were provided uncurated, with the amount varying by source and participant.

The CDR3 runs 15 residues from the cysteine to the phenylalanine. Left in the record is the CDR3 DNA by itself, 45 bases read in frame from the first base. V is reduced by 0 bases and J by 4 bases, leaving a spacing of 9 bases between them. From a lookup of the germline V gene, CDR1 and CDR2 are MGHRA and YSYEKL. The immunoSEQ Assay, a bias-controlled multiplex PCR, was used to amplify TCRbeta CDR3 regions from genomic DNA. The authors' pipeline ran thus. The number of nucleated cells in each sample was estimated by amplification of reference gene primers within the assay. Sequence reads were collapsed and filtered to measure the absolute abundance of every unique TCRbeta CDR3 rearrangement. For each sample, productive Simpson clonality was calculated as the square root of Simpson's diversity index over productive rearrangements. In its TCRdb copy, this immuneACCESS table keeps in-frame sequences only and misses some clones. Where compared with another copy, unresolved V genes explain less than half of these, and the others have no known cause. For V, J and clone size, that table is used; D and trimming come from the DNA. Across this sample there are about 250,000 clones, with 80% to 90% seen only once. In total, the top ten clones hold approximately 2.5% of the sample.

Enrolling through a virtual design, the prospective study's participants ranged in age from roughly 18 to 89 years and lived across more than 20 United States geographic areas. Cohort assignment in the prospective study relied on participant-reported clinical history from a screening survey and a study questionnaire. Recovered participants in ImmuneRACE Cohort 3 were defined by two consecutive negative NP/OP PCR tests, clearance by a healthcare professional, or resolution of symptoms. In the prospective study, mobile phlebotomists collected whole blood, serum and a nasopharyngeal or oropharyngeal swab from each participant. Additional blood draws and questionnaires over a roughly two-month period could optionally be provided by prospective study participants. Before DNA extraction, blood samples from the prospective study were shipped at room temperature or frozen. Worth noting for this clone: This receptor's antigen is unknown. No base quality values were provided; no much bigger clone lies one nucleotide off.

The receptor was isolated from a woman aged 18-29 years who had recovered from COVID-19. The sequenced material came from PBMCs or T cells enriched from blood (not recorded which). The V and J genes are TRBV4-1 and TRBJ1-4; no D segment can be confidently identified. The CDR3: CASSQDPVLNEKLFF. The sequenced DNA is TGCGCCAGCAGCCAAGATCCAGTGCTTAATGAAAAACTGTTTTTT.